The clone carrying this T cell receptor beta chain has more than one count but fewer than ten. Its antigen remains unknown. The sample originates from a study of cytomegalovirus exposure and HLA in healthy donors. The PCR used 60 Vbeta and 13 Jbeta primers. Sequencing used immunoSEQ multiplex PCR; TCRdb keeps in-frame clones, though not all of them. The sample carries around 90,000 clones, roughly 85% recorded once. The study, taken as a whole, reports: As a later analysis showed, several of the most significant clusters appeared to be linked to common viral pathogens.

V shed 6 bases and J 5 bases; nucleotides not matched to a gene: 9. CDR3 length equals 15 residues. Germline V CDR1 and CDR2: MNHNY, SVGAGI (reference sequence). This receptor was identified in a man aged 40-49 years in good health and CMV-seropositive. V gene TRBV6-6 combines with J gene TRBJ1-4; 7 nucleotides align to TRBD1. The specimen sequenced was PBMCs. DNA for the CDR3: TGTGCCAGCAGACACCACCCGACAGGGAATGAAAAACTGTTTTTT. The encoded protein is CASRHHPTGNEKLFF.